This is a list of T cell receptor beta chains from one sample in a study of T cell changes during pregnancy in multiple sclerosis. TCRdb keeps only in-frame clones here, not all; method: immunoSEQ multiplex PCR. Seen here are tens of thousands of clones, approximately 94% observed once, and the top ten hold 2% to 3%. The sample in question was peripheral blood, obtained in the third trimester of pregnancy. Source of these receptors: a female donor with multiple sclerosis, enrolled in a pregnancy study. CDR3s include the opening cysteine and the closing phenylalanine or tryptophan. D genes are given only for firm matches.

d_gene,v_gene,j_gene,CDR3nt,CDR3aa
-,TRBV5-5,TRBJ1-1,TGTGCCAGCATCGGTCTATCGGGGGACACTGAAGCTTTCTTT,CASIGLSGDTEAFF
TRBD2,TRBV9,TRBJ2-7,TGTGCCAGCAGCGTAGGGGCTAGCGGGGGATCCTACGAGCAGTACTTC,CASSVGASGGSYEQYF
TRBD1,TRBV5-4,TRBJ2-5,TGTGCCAGCAGCATCCCGACAGGGGTCGGGGAGACCCAGTACTTC,CASSIPTGVGETQYF
TRBD1,TRBV5-1,TRBJ1-1,TGCGCCAGCACCCTTCGGACAGGGCAAAACACTGAAGCTTTCTTT,CASTLRTGQNTEAFF
-,TRBV5-1,TRBJ1-1,TGCGCCAGCACCACCCAGGGAGGGAACACTGAAGCTTTCTTT,CASTTQGGNTEAFF
-,TRBV11-1,TRBJ2-1,TGTGCCAGCAGCCGAGTCGGGGGTCAATACAATGAGCAGTTCTTC,CASSRVGGQYNEQFF
-,TRBV5-1,TRBJ2-3,TGCGCCAGCAGCGGTGGACAAGGCACAGATACGCAGTATTTT,CASSGGQGTDTQYF
-,TRBV6-1,TRBJ1-2,TGTGCCAGCAGTGAATTCCCACTCGCCTATGGCTACACCTTC,CASSEFPLAYGYTF
TRBD1,TRBV30,TRBJ2-7,TGTGCCTGGAGTAGGAGACAGGGGGCCGACGAGCAGTACTTC,CAWSRRQGADEQYF
TRBD2,TRBV5-1,TRBJ2-2,TGCGCCAGCAGCTATGGACTAGGGGAGAACACCGGGGAGCTGTTTTTT,CASSYGLGENTGELFF